This T cell receptor beta chain comes out of a study of blood T cell repertoires in COVID-19. Study at large: PBMCs, B-cell-depleted T cells, or T cells were the source of the cDNA or gDNA that made up the material.

Authors' data handling: For nucleated cells, counts were estimated from reference gene primer amplification. The method was immunoSEQ multiplex PCR; TCRdb's version includes in-frame clones alone and lacks a portion of them. For V, J and clone size, that table is used; D and trimming come from the DNA. The repertoire includes a few hundred thousand clones, about 82% of them detected once, and 9% to 15% sits in the top ten. Worth noting for this clone: Other DNA sequences in this specimen translate into the identical CDR3.

Material for sequencing was peripheral blood. This TCR came from a man at least 80 years old with acute or convalescent COVID-19.

CDR3 protein: CASSSTGGSGYTF. CDR3 bases: TGTGCCAGCAGCTCAACAGGGGGCAGTGGCTACACCTTC. This chain connects TRBV12-3 or TRBV12-4 to TRBJ1-2; 9 bases fit TRBD1. Trimming at V came to 6 bases and at J to 7 bases, leaving 6 bases not matched to a gene. The CDR3 covers 13 residues.